This T cell receptor beta chain was documented in a study of tumor and adjacent non-tumor tissue in lung cancer. A modified ARM-PCR protocol with three rounds of nested PCR amplified TCRbeta. MiXCR was run by TCRdb on the multiplex PCR reads, yielding one entry per CDR3 protein. The sample lists approximately 110,000 distinct CDR3 sequences; 60% to 65% were seen once. RNA was extracted from bulk tissue without any cell sorting. Distant lung tissue was collected more than 3 cm away from the tumor edge. At least ten counts were recorded for this clonotype. The CDR3 runs to 13 residues. The germline CDR1 and CDR2 sequences are SGHNT and YYREEE (reference sequence). Trimming removed 3 bases at V and 3 bases at J, with 10 bases between.

This sequence originates from a man aged 55 to 70 with non-small cell lung cancer. The V call is TRBV5-4, the J call TRBJ2-7; D might be TRBD1 (6 bases). Sequencing input: distant non-tumor lung tissue. The CDR3 DNA reads TGTGCCAGCAGCTGGGGGCGGAGCTACGAGCAGTACTTC. Amino acids: CASSWGRSYEQYF.